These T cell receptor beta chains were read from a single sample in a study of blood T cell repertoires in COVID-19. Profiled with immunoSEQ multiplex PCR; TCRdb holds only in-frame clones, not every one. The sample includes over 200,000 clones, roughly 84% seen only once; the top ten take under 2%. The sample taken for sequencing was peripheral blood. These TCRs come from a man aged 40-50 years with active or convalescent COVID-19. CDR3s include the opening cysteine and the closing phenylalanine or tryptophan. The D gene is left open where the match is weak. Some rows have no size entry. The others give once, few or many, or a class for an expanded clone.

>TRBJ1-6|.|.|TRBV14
TGTGCCAGCAGCCTATACGGCAGCACCGGGGCACCCCTCCACTTT
CASSLYGSTGAPLHF
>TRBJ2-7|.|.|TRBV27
TGTGCCAGCAGTCTCCTCCGTAGCTACGAGCAGTACTTC
CASSLLRSYEQYF
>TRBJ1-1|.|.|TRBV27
TGTGCCAGCAGTTTTTGGGTGGGGGGGAACGCAATGAACACTGAAGCTTTCTTT
CASSFWVGGNAMNTEAFF
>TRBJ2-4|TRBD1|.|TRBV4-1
TGCGCCAGCAGCCTGGTACAGGGGGCCGCCATTCAGTACTTC
CASSLVQGAAIQYF
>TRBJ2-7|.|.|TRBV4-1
TGCGCCACCGCCTTCCGGGACTTAAGCTCCTACGAGCAGTACTTC
CATAFRDLSSYEQYF
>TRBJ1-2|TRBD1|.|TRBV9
TGTGCCAGCAGCCCACGGGACAGGGGGAACTATGGCTACACCTTC
CASSPRDRGNYGYTF
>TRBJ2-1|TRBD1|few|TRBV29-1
TGCAGCGTAGTGGACAGGGGACGTATCAAAAATCACAATGAGCAGTTCTTC
CSVVDRGRIKNHNEQFF
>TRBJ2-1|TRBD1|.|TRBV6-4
TGTGCCAGCAGTGACTCTGGCAGGGGGAGCTCCTACAATGAGCAGTTCTTC
CASSDSGRGSSYNEQFF
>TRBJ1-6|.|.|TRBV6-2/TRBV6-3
TGTGCCAGCAGTCCCCGGGACTTATTTTCCGATTCACCCCTCCACTTT
CASSPRDLFSDSPLHF
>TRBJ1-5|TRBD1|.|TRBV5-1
TGCGCCAGCAGCTTAGACAGGGGGGATCAGCCCCAGCATTTT
CASSLDRGDQPQHF
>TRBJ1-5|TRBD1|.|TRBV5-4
TGTGCCAGCAGCCCGGGGACAGGGGATAGTCAGCCCCAGCATTTT
CASSPGTGDSQPQHF
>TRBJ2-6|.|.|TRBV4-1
TGCGCCAGCAGCCAACCACAGGCTTCTGGGGCCAACGTCCTGACTTTC
CASSQPQASGANVLTF
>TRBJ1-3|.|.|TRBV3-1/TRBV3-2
TGTGCCAGCACCCAAATTTCTAGAAACACCATATATTTT
CASTQISRNTIYF